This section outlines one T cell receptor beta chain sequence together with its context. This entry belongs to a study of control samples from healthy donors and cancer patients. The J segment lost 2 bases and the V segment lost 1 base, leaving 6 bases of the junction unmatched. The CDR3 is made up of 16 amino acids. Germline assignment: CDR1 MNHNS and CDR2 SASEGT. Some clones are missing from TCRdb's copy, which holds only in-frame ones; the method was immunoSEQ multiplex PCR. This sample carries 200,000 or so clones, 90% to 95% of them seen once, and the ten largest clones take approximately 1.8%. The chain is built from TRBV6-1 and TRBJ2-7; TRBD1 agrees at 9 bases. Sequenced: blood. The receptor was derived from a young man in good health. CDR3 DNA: TGTGCCAGCAGTGAAGGGGGAGGACAGGGGACCTACGAGCAGTACTTC. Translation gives CASSEGGGQGTYEQYF.